This TCR beta chain was sequenced during a study of patients and donors after allogeneic stem cell transplantation. V gave up 1 base and J gave up 7 bases, with 11 bases separating them. Germline V gives CDR1 KGHDR, CDR2 SFDVKD. CDR3 size: 14 residues. TCRdb called the RT-PCR reads again in MiXCR, with one record for every CDR3 protein. Counted here are over 200,000 distinct CDR3 sequences, 35% to 45% occurring once; the ten biggest clones make up around 10%. Sequencing was performed on blood, either unsorted or a sorted T cell fraction (not recorded which). The TCR sequence derives from a human donor who was either an allogeneic HSCT recipient or a stem cell or donor lymphocyte infusion donor (not recorded which). It is not recorded whose cells these are; they may come from a transplant donor. The J gene is TRBJ2-3, the V gene TRBV24-1; no reliable D call. The CDR3 DNA follows: TGTGCCACCAGTGATTTAGGGCCTCCCTATACGCAGTATTTT. It encodes CATSDLGPPYTQYF.